This is a list of T cell receptor beta chains from one sample in a study of prognosis after radiotherapy for stage I lung cancer. MiXCR, run by TCRdb on the multiplex PCR reads, gives a single entry per CDR3 protein. In the table there are approximately 31,000 distinct CDR3 sequences, about 43% of which are singletons. Sequenced here: PBMCs, sampled before or after stereotactic body radiation therapy (not recorded which). These TCRs come from a donor aged 50 or older with non-small cell lung cancer. Each CDR3 is given with its conserved first and last residue. The D gene is left open where the match is weak. Only part of the rows carry a size: once, few, many, or a class if the clone is expanded.

clone size,J gene,V gene,D gene,CDR3 DNA,CDR3 protein
-,TRBJ1-6,TRBV20-1,-,TGCAGTGCTAGAGGGAGAGTTAATTCACCCCTCCACTTT,CSARGRVNSPLHF
-,TRBJ2-5,TRBV19,TRBD2,TGTTCCAGTAGGCCGACTAGCGTGAGTTTCGGAGAGACCCAGTACTTC,CSSRPTSVSFGETQYF
many,TRBJ2-1,TRBV5-1,-,TGCGCCAGCAGCGCCCGATTGGGCGATAATGAGCAGTTCTTC,CASSARLGDNEQFF
few,TRBJ1-6,TRBV28,TRBD1,TGTGCCAGCAGCCCAGGGGACAGTAATTCACCCCTCCACTTT,CASSPGDSNSPLHF
many,TRBJ2-2,TRBV5-1,TRBD2,TGCGCCAGCAGCTTGGAAGGGACTAGCGGGAATACCGGGGAGCTGTTTTTT,CASSLEGTSGNTGELFF
many,TRBJ1-4,TRBV20-1,-,TGCAGTGCTACGGGGGGGGAGACTAATGAAAAACTGTTTTTT,CSATGGETNEKLFF
-,TRBJ2-1,TRBV27,TRBD1,TGTGCCATCAGCACACCGGGACAGAACTACAATGAGCATTTCTTC,CAISTPGQNYNEHFF
many,TRBJ2-5,TRBV5-6,TRBD2,TGTGCCAGCAGAGGTTGGCTAGCGGATGTCCAAGAGACCCAGTACTTC,CASRGWLADVQETQYF
many,TRBJ1-1,TRBV6-1,-,TGTGCCGGGGCCAGACAGATGAACACTGAAGCTTTCTTT,CAGARQMNTEAFF
-,TRBJ2-1,TRBV9,-,TGTGCCAGCAGCGTAGCCAATTGGGGTGAGCAGTTCTTC,CASSVANWGEQFF
many,TRBJ1-4,TRBV5-1,-,TGCGCCAGCAGCGTAGGTCTTAGTGCAACTAATGAAAAACTGTTTTTT,CASSVGLSATNEKLFF
-,TRBJ2-5,TRBV11-3,-,TGTGCCAGCAGCTTAGACGGGGGGCGACAAGAGACCCAGTACTTC,CASSLDGGRQETQYF
-,TRBJ2-6,TRBV7-2,-,TGTGCCAGCAGGGAGCCTGGGGCCAACTTCCTGACTTTC,CASREPGANFLTF
many,TRBJ2-5,TRBV24-1,TRBD1,TGTGCCACCAGTGATCCCGCCGGGACAGGGACAGAGACCCAGTACTTC,CATSDPAGTGTETQYF
-,TRBJ2-5,TRBV5-1,TRBD1,TGCGCCAGCAGCTTTGTGGGACAGCGAACTCAAGATACCCAGTACTTC,CASSFVGQRTQDTQYF
many,TRBJ1-1,TRBV7-2,-,TGTGCCAGCAGCTTAGAAACACGGGGGAACACTGAAGCTTTCTTT,CASSLETRGNTEAFF
-,TRBJ2-2,TRBV2,-,TGTGCCAGCAGTGCGGCGTGGGTCCAGGGGCGGGCCGGGGAGCTGTTTTTT,CASSAAWVQGRAGELFF
-,TRBJ1-2,TRBV28,-,TGTGCCAGCAGCACCCTGGCCAGGAACTATGGCTACACCTTC,CASSTLARNYGYTF
many,TRBJ2-3,TRBV10-3,TRBD2,TGTGCCATCGGGCTAGCGGGAGGGGGCACAGATACGCAGTATTTT,CAIGLAGGGTDTQYF
-,TRBJ2-1,TRBV7-3,TRBD2,TGTGCCAGCAGCTTAACGGCGGGAGGATTAAGTAATGAGCAGTTCTTC,CASSLTAGGLSNEQFF
many,TRBJ2-5,TRBV9,TRBD2,TGTGCCAGCAGCGCTACTAGCGGGGGAAGCCAAGAGACCCAGTACTTC,CASSATSGGSQETQYF
-,TRBJ1-1,TRBV28,-,TGTGCCAGCAGTTCCGGGGGGCTGGCGAACACTGAATCTTTCTTT,CASSSGGLANTESFF
many,TRBJ2-5,TRBV5-1,TRBD2,TGCGCCAGCAGTCCGGGACTAGCGGGAGGGCCGCAAGAGACCCAGTACTTC,CASSPGLAGGPQETQYF
-,TRBJ2-7,TRBV5-6,TRBD1,TGTGCCAGCAGCTTGTGGGACAGGGTAAACTACGAGCAGTACTTC,CASSLWDRVNYEQYF
many,TRBJ2-7,TRBV19,-,TGTGCCAGTAGTCCCCCACCCGGGCCCGACTACTACGAGCAGTACTTC,CASSPPPGPDYYEQYF
many,TRBJ1-2,TRBV7-9,-,TGTGCCAGCAGCTTTTTTTCGGGTCGGGATCCTGGCTACACCTTC,CASSFFSGRDPGYTF
-,TRBJ2-3,TRBV20-1,TRBD2,TGCAGTGCGCATCTAGCGGGGGGGGAAGATACGCAGTATTTT,CSAHLAGGEDTQYF
-,TRBJ1-1,TRBV29-1,-,TGCAGCGTTGCGGGGGCCTGGGCTGAAGCTTTCTTT,CSVAGAWAEAFF
many,TRBJ2-1,TRBV20-1,-,TGCAGTGCTAGAGAACGAGGATTCAATGAGCAGTTCTTC,CSARERGFNEQFF
medium-sized,TRBJ2-1,TRBV11-3,TRBD1,TGTGCCAGCAGCCCGCTGGGACAGGGGGATGAGCAGTTCTTC,CASSPLGQGDEQFF
many,TRBJ2-5,TRBV30,TRBD2,TGTGCCTGGGAGCGGGGGGGGGGTCAAGAGACCCAGTACTTC,CAWERGGGQETQYF
medium-sized,TRBJ2-7,TRBV12-5,-,TGTGCTAGTCAGGGTTACTGGGCCGCCACCTACGAGCAGTACTTC,CASQGYWAATYEQYF
many,TRBJ2-2,TRBV5-6,TRBD1,TGTGCCAGCAGCTTACCGACAGGGAAGGTCAGGGAGCTGTTTTTT,CASSLPTGKVRELFF
many,TRBJ1-1,TRBV30,-,TGTGCCTGGCGGGGGTCCGCTGAAGCTTTCTTT,CAWRGSAEAFF
many,TRBJ2-7,TRBV3-1,TRBD1,TGTGCCAGCAGACGACAGGGGGCCTACGAGCAGTACTTC,CASRRQGAYEQYF
-,TRBJ2-3,TRBV11-2,-,TGTGCCAGCAGCTTAGCCCACACAGATACGCAGTATTTT,CASSLAHTDTQYF
once,TRBJ2-7,TRBV6-2/TRBV6-3,-,TGTGCCAGCAGTGAATGCGAAATCCCAGTCTACGAGCAGTACTTC,CASSECEIPVYEQYF
-,TRBJ2-2,TRBV7-9,-,TGTGCCAGCAGCTTCGTCACCGGGGAGCTGTTTTTT,CASSFVTGELFF
once,TRBJ2-7,TRBV7-9,-,TGTGCCAGCAGCTTTGGGGGAACTAGAGGTGCCGAGCAGTACTTC,CASSFGGTRGAEQYF
many,TRBJ1-5,TRBV5-8,-,TGTGCCAGCAGCTTGGGGGCTCCCAATCAGCCCCAGCATTTT,CASSLGAPNQPQHF
many,TRBJ2-5,TRBV7-3,-,TGTGCCAGCAGCTTTGGGTCCGGGGAGACCCAGTACTTC,CASSFGSGETQYF
-,TRBJ2-5,TRBV4-2,TRBD2,TGTGCCAGCAGCCAAGTGTTAGCGGGAGCAGGAGAGACCCAGTACTTC,CASSQVLAGAGETQYF
-,TRBJ1-5,TRBV20-1,-,TGCAGTGCCCAGGCTGGACCTTTCAATCAGCCCCAGCATTTT,CSAQAGPFNQPQHF
many,TRBJ2-1,TRBV6-2/TRBV6-3,TRBD2,TGTGCCAGCAGTCCCCTCGGGACTAGCAAGAATGAGCAGTTCTTC,CASSPLGTSKNEQFF
once,TRBJ2-1,TRBV11-2,-,TGTGCCAGCAGCCCGACCGGGACGGGATTGGAGCAGTTCTTT,CASSPTGTGLEQFF
many,TRBJ1-1,TRBV5-1,-,TGCGCCAGCAGTTTGTTGGGGAACACTGAAGCTTTCTTT,CASSLLGNTEAFF